This T cell receptor beta chain comes out of a study of human T cells and chemical hapten exposure. Study at large: Sensitization involved placing 2% DPC onto a 2 cm by 2 cm region of upper inner arm skin.

This clonotype was picked up many times. Its specificity is not known. The study's findings and limits: Patch test scores rose with PT1 expanded TCR counts, a positive correlation.

Time point noted: patch test 1, 2 weeks after DPC sensitization. Treatment in this sample: therapeutic diphenylcyclopropenone sensitization with weekly scalp DPC. The library tagged individual cDNA molecules with unique molecular identifiers. MiXCR, run by TCRdb on the RACE reads, gives a single entry per CDR3 protein. The sample includes about 380,000 distinct CDR3 sequences, about 4.8% of them seen just once. The clonotype comes from a woman between 50 and 59 years old with alopecia areata. Some clones in this sample may be carry-over from other donors' samples. This specimen was whole blood, taken in connection with sensitization to the hapten diphenylcyclopropenone (DPC).

The CDR3 DNA reads as TGTGCCAGCAGCTTAGGTGCAGGACACTATGGCTACACCTTC. Translation gives CASSLGAGHYGYTF. The rearrangement uses TRBV11-2 and TRBJ1-2; no clear D gene. Germline-derived CDR1 and CDR2 are SGHAT and FQNNGV. The ends were cut back, 1 base at V and 3 bases at J, with 9 bases in the middle. The CDR3 is 14 amino acids.